This TCR beta chain was obtained from a study of radiotherapy plus CTLA-4 blockade in lung cancer. On the study more broadly: Objective responses emerged in around a sixth of patients, and 31% attained disease control. Study-wide findings and caveats: It was early blood T cell clone dynamics, with interferon-beta, that reportedly best predicted response. Among blood TCR repertoires after radiotherapy plus ipilimumab, tumor-derived clones expanded.

Trimming pared 0 bases from V and 4 bases from J, leaving 12 bases between. The germline V gene has CDR1 SGHAT and CDR2 FQNNGV. The CDR3 consists of 15 residues. With regard to this clone: The antigen remains unidentified.

Repertoires were generated with immunoSEQ multiplex PCR, while TCRdb's copy carries only in-frame clones and drops some. The table records some 110,000 clones, 78% of them present only once. Patients with chemo-refractory metastatic non-small-cell lung cancer received focal radiation plus CTLA-4 blockade with ipilimumab. The TCR comes from a human donor with non-small cell lung cancer who had a partial response to radiotherapy plus ipilimumab. The V and J genes are TRBV11-2 and TRBJ1-1, with a weak D call TRBD1 (6 bases). This sample comprised peripheral blood, obtained from a patient treated with radiotherapy plus ipilimumab. The CDR3 nucleotides read TGTGCCAGCAGCTTAGAGGGGGCGGTAGGCACTGAAGCTTTCTTT. Its translation is CASSLEGAVGTEAFF.